Only one count was recorded for the clone carrying this T cell receptor (beta chain). What it binds is not known. This entry is derived from a study of T cells in tuberculosis. The wider study: In South Africa, adults with active tuberculosis were compared with IGRA-negative and latently infected IGRA-positive adolescents. Samples predate treatment or fall within its first 7 days.

Method: immunoSEQ multiplex PCR; TCRdb's copy keeps in-frame clones and lacks some. Among more than 20,000 clones listed, around 82% were seen once. Time point of the sample: new active TB diagnosis, blood taken before or within 7 days of starting treatment. Germline loops: CDR1 SGDLS, CDR2 YYNGEE. The CDR3 length is 17 residues. V dropped 0 bases and J dropped 4 bases, with 18 bases sitting between them. Study observations and caveats: Classification accuracy was around 90% (AUROC roughly 0.88) with the GMM-specific repertoire. Smaller distances to GMM-specific TCRs suggested their expansion in active tuberculosis.

The input for sequencing was PBMCs, taken at tuberculosis diagnosis. This rearrangement joins TRBV9 to TRBJ2-3, with a possible D match to TRBD2 (6 bases). The clonotype originates from an adult with tuberculosis. CDR3 residues: CASSVVPAGGGPDTQYF. The CDR3 DNA reads TGTGCCAGCAGCGTAGTTCCGGCGGGCGGAGGGCCAGATACGCAGTATTTT.